These 22 T cell receptor beta chains originate from one sample sequenced in a study of chemoradiotherapy in HPV16-positive cancers. Sequencing used immunoSEQ multiplex PCR; TCRdb keeps in-frame clones, though not all of them. The sample lists more than 20,000 clones, less than 90% occurring once. The sequencing here drew on blood, taken from a patient who underwent chemoradiotherapy. The receptors here all came from a human donor with HPV-associated anogenital cancer.

The genes are TRBV4-3 and TRBJ1-6, with a weak D call TRBD1 (5 bases). The CDR3 has 16 residues. The germline CDR1 and CDR2 sequences are LGHNA and YSLEER. Trimming removed 4 bases at V and 0 bases at J, with 10 bases between. For the CDR3, the DNA is TGCGCCAGCAGCCCGGGACGCAGCTCCTATAATTCACCCCTCCACTTT. It specifies CASSPGRSSYNSPLHF.

The chain joins TRBV6-6 to TRBJ2-2; D gene uncertain. CDR1 MNHNY and CDR2 SVGAGI come from the germline V gene (reference sequence). CDR3 length: 14 amino acids. Trimming shortened V by 4 bases and J by 2 bases, and 8 bases separated the two germline ends. The CDR3 here is CASSSDHNTGELFF. The CDR3 bases are TGTGCCAGCAGTTCCGACCATAACACCGGGGAGCTGTTTTTT.

This chain connects TRBV23-1 to TRBJ1-5; 8 bases fit TRBD1. TRBV23-1 is marked as an open reading frame, function uncertain. CDR3 size: 16 residues. The V segment lost 2 bases and the J segment 4 bases; nucleotides outside the gene matches: 7. As DNA, the CDR3 is TGCGCCAGCAGTCAAGGCCTCCGGGACAGGAATCAGCCCCAGCATTTT. Amino acid sequence: CASSQGLRDRNQPQHF.

V and J are TRBV10-2 and TRBJ2-1; 11 nucleotides align to TRBD2. The V segment lost 0 bases and the J segment 9 bases; nucleotides outside the gene matches: 10. Looked up from germline, CDR1 is WSHSY and CDR2 is SAAADI. This CDR3 spans 17 amino acids. The CDR3, as DNA: TGCGCCAGCAGTGAGTCAATGGTAGCGGGGGGGCCCGGTGAGCAGTTCTTC. Its protein product is CASSESMVAGGPGEQFF.

The gene calls are TRBV27 and TRBJ1-1; the D is unclear. The CDR3 consists of 13 residues. Germline CDR1 MNHEY, CDR2 SMNVEV (reference sequence). The ends were cut back, 4 bases at V and 4 bases at J, with 10 bases in the middle. Here the CDR3 reads CASSSSIGTEAFF. For the CDR3, the DNA is TGTGCCAGCAGTTCCTCTATCGGCACTGAAGCTTTCTTT.

This chain links TRBV7-8 with TRBJ2-4; 12 bases map to TRBD2. This CDR3 is 16 amino acids long. CDR1 and CDR2 (germline): SGHVS, FQNEAQ. J was trimmed by 2 bases and V by 4 bases; bases with no gene match: 3. This chain's CDR3 is CASSSGLAGTKNIQYF. CDR3 bases: TGTGCCAGCAGCTCCGGACTAGCGGGAACCAAAAACATTCAGTACTTC.

The gene calls are TRBV7-3 and TRBJ1-1, with no clear D. Trimming removed 5 bases from V and 1 base from J, with 8 bases in between. Germline values: CDR1 SGHTA, CDR2 FQGTGA. The CDR3 is 13 amino acids. The CDR3 region has the DNA TGTGCCAGCAGCCCGACAAGGAACACTGAAGCTTTCTTT. The encoded protein is CASSPTRNTEAFF. Combining the CDR3 with reference TRBV7-3 and TRBJ1-1 gives the whole variable domain GAGVSQTPSNKVTEKGKYVELRCDPISGHTALYWYRQSLGQGPEFLIYFQGTGAADDSGLPNDRFFAVRPEGSVSTLKIQRTERGDSAVYLCASSPTRNTEAFFGQGTRLTVV.

In its sample, this clone was seen a few times. The chain has TRBV30 and TRBJ1-1; D is possibly TRBD1 (5 bases). The CDR3 contains 17 residues. V was pared by 4 bases and J by 3 bases, with 24 bases between. The V gene's germline CDR1 is GTSNPN and CDR2 SVGIG (reference sequence). CDR3 sequence reads: CAWISPPGQHLDTEAFF. CDR3 sequence (DNA): TGTGCCTGGATTTCTCCCCCCGGACAACACCTCGACACTGAAGCTTTCTTT.

The chain combines TRBV7-2 with TRBJ2-2; 10 bases agree with TRBD2. Germline-derived CDR1 and CDR2 are SGHTA and FQGNSA. The ends lost 3 bases at V and 6 bases at J; junction bases unmatched: 4. This CDR3 spans 15 amino acids. The CDR3 reads CASSLGLAFAGELFF. In DNA form, the CDR3 reads TGTGCCAGCAGCTTGGGACTAGCGTTCGCCGGGGAGCTGTTTTTT. The variable domain in full, with the rest retrieved from reference TRBV7-2 and TRBJ2-2, is GAGVSQSPSNKVTEKGKDVELRCDPISGHTALYWYRQSLGQGLEFLIYFQGNSAPDKSGLPSDRFSAERTGGSVSTLTIQRTQQEDSAVYLCASSLGLAFAGELFFGEGSRLTVL.

The chain recombines TRBV6-6 with TRBJ1-6, with 9 bases aligning to TRBD1. Germline assignment: CDR1 MNHNY and CDR2 SVGAGI (reference sequence). The CDR3 loop spans 16 amino acids. The V segment lost 2 bases and the J segment 9 bases; nucleotides outside the gene matches: 8. CDR3 nucleotides: TGTGCCAGCAGTTACACGCCCGGGACAGGGAGTTCACCCCTCCACTTT. It is translated as CASSYTPGTGSSPLHF.

This chain connects TRBV2 to TRBJ2-3, with 10 bases identical to TRBD2. Unmatched junction bases numbered 11, after V lost 5 bases and J lost 3 bases. From germline, CDR1 is SNHLY and CDR2 FYNNEI. The CDR3 contains 17 residues. The CDR3: CASSLSTLAGSTDTQYF. In DNA form, the CDR3 reads TGTGCCAGCAGTCTTTCCACACTAGCGGGGTCAACAGATACGCAGTATTTT.

This chain connects TRBV10-2 to TRBJ1-1; D is unresolved. The CDR3 contains 14 residues. Trimming stripped 3 bases from V and 1 base from J, with 9 bases between. From germline, CDR1 is WSHSY and CDR2 SAAADI. The CDR3 spells CASSESSGNTEAFF. CDR3 nucleotides: TGCGCCAGCAGTGAATCTAGCGGGAACACTGAAGCTTTCTTT.

The J gene is TRBJ1-1, the V gene TRBV6-5, with 7 bases identical to TRBD1. The CDR3 totals 15 residues. With 6 bases clipped from V and 4 bases from J, the junction kept 11 bases outside the gene matches. Germline CDR1 reads MNHEY; CDR2 reads SVGAGI. The CDR3 nucleotides read TGTGCCAGCAGCAAGACTTCCAGGGGGAGCACTGAAGCTTTCTTT. Protein sequence: CASSKTSRGSTEAFF.

The genes are TRBV6-5 and TRBJ1-1, with D possibly being TRBD1 (5 bases). Germline assignment: CDR1 MNHEY and CDR2 SVGAGI. The CDR3 spans 13 residues. The V and J ends lost 0 bases and 11 bases respectively, with 13 bases between them. The CDR3 coding sequence is TGTGCCAGCAGTTACTCCTTAGGGGTGGAGGCTTTCTTT. Translation gives CASSYSLGVEAFF.

This clone is a singleton in its sample. The chain joins TRBV7-9 to TRBJ1-3, with 8 bases fitting TRBD1. The length of the CDR3 is 17 residues. J gave up 0 bases and V 1 base, and 5 bases lay outside the gene matches. The germline CDR1 and CDR2 sequences are SEHNR and FQNEAQ (reference sequence). CDR3 bases: TGTGCCAGCAGCTTAGATGGGACAGGCCACTCTGGAAACACCATATATTTT. This sequence encodes CASSLDGTGHSGNTIYF.

This rearrangement joins TRBV5-1 to TRBJ2-5; D is uncertain. CDR3 size: 11 residues. V dropped 4 bases and J dropped 1 base, with 2 bases sitting between them. Looked up from germline, CDR1 is SGHRS and CDR2 is YFSETQ. CDR3 in DNA: TGCGCCAGCAGCGTCCAAGAGACCCAGTACTTC. This sequence encodes CASSVQETQYF.

CDR3 sequence (DNA): TGTGCCAGCAGCCAGACAGGGGCCGAGCAGTACTTC. It is translated as CASSQTGAEQYF. This rearrangement joins TRBV5-4 to TRBJ2-7; 8 nucleotides align to TRBD1. The V gene's germline CDR1 is SGHNT and CDR2 YYREEE (reference sequence). V was pared by 4 bases and J by 6 bases, with 3 bases of the junction left unmatched. This CDR3 comprises 12 residues.

The V call is TRBV13, the J call TRBJ1-1; D gene unclear. Germline values: CDR1 PRHDT, CDR2 FYEKMQ (reference sequence). The CDR3 spans 15 residues. V dropped 7 bases and J dropped 0 bases, with 15 bases sitting between them. The CDR3 here is CASIQVVPLNTEAFF. Written as DNA, the CDR3 is TGTGCCAGCATCCAGGTGGTGCCCTTGAACACTGAAGCTTTCTTT. The full variable domain, in which reference TRBV13 and TRBJ1-1 provide the parts outside the CDR3, is AAGVIQSPRHLIKEKRETATLKCYPIPRHDTVYWYQQGPGQDPQFLISFYEKMQSDKGSIPDRFSAQQFSDYHSELNMSSLELGDSALYFCASIQVVPLNTEAFFGQGTRLTVV.

This chain uses TRBV7-2 with TRBJ2-2; the match to TRBD2 covers 12 bases. The CDR3 is made up of 16 amino acids. Germline loops: CDR1 SGHTA, CDR2 FQGNSA. Losses at the gene ends were 5 bases for V and 6 bases for J; bases not matched to a gene: 7. CDR3 amino acids: CASSRGGLAGPGELFF. The CDR3 region has the DNA TGTGCCAGCAGCCGCGGGGGACTAGCGGGCCCCGGGGAGCTGTTTTTT.

The V gene is TRBV11-3, the J gene TRBJ2-2; no reliable D call. The V gene's germline CDR1 is SGHNT and CDR2 YENEEA. The CDR3 sequence is 16 residues long. Deletions cut 2 bases from V and 4 bases from J, with 14 bases between. The CDR3 nucleotides are TGTGCCAGCAGCTTATCCGGGTATCGATCCACCGGGGAGCTGTTTTTT. Residues: CASSLSGYRSTGELFF.

The rearrangement links TRBV6-1 to TRBJ2-7; 8 bases map to TRBD1. The V and J ends lost 2 bases and 6 bases, in that order; junction bases with no gene match: 6. Germline V lookup: CDR1 MNHNS, CDR2 SASEGT. There are 14 residues in the CDR3. The CDR3 loop is CASSERGQGGEQYF. The CDR3, as DNA: TGTGCCAGCAGTGAAAGAGGACAGGGAGGCGAGCAGTACTTC.

This chain links TRBV6-5 with TRBJ2-7; D not resolved. The V end was cut by 4 bases, the J end by 1 base, with 8 bases between. The length of the CDR3 is 13 residues. Germline CDR1 and CDR2: MNHEY and SVGAGI. The CDR3: CASSLHSSYEQYF. As DNA, the CDR3 is TGTGCCAGCAGTTTACACAGTTCCTACGAGCAGTACTTC.